A single sample gave rise to the 9 T cell receptor beta chains below, sequenced in a study of cytotoxic CD8 clonotypes in ibrutinib-treated CLL. Data came from immunoSEQ multiplex PCR; TCRdb stores just in-frame clones and leaves some out. The sample consists of about 140,000 clones, around 93% of them appearing once. The source was PBMCs, collected after 12 months of ibrutinib treatment. These receptors originate from a human donor with chronic lymphocytic leukemia.

The rearrangement joins TRBV28 to TRBJ2-3, with 7 positions matching TRBD1. The CDR3 runs 13 residues. Germline V gene lookup returns CDR1 MDHEN and CDR2 SYDVKM. V dropped 6 bases and J dropped 4; count of bases not matched to a gene: 4. CDR3 bases: TGTGCCAGCAGGCCTACAGGGGCAGATACGCAGTATTTT. Protein product: CASRPTGADTQYF.

This chain links TRBV7-2 with TRBJ2-3; no clear D. V dropped 1 base and J dropped 1 base, with 9 bases sitting between them. This CDR3 contains 15 residues. Germline CDR1 and CDR2: SGHTA and FQGNSA. The CDR3 loop reads CASSLGLSRTDTQYF. DNA for the CDR3: TGTGCCAGCAGCTTAGGATTGTCGCGCACAGATACGCAGTATTTT.

The chain couples TRBV29-1 to TRBJ1-3; perhaps TRBD1 as D (5 bases). The CDR3 is 14 amino acids. Trimming pared 5 bases from V and 0 bases from J, leaving 11 bases between. Germline V gene lookup returns CDR1 SQVTM and CDR2 ANQGSEA. The CDR3 coding sequence is TGCAGCGTTCGGACGGGGACCTCTGGAAACACCATATATTTT. Encoded protein: CSVRTGTSGNTIYF.

V is TRBV7-9 and J is TRBJ2-5; D not certain. V lost 1 base, J lost 6 bases, and 6 bases lay in between. Germline-derived CDR1 and CDR2 are SEHNR and FQNEAQ (reference sequence). The CDR3 sequence is 12 residues long. This chain's CDR3 is CASSLGAQTQYF. The CDR3 DNA reads TGTGCCAGCAGCTTAGGGGCCCAGACCCAGTACTTC.

This chain links TRBV7-3 with TRBJ2-1; 8 bases line up with TRBD2. From germline, CDR1 is SGHTA and CDR2 FQGTGA. The ends lost 5 bases at V and 5 bases at J; junction bases unmatched: 14. The CDR3 has 17 residues. CDR3 residues: CASSRGSGSIPHNEQFF. CDR3 nucleotide sequence: TGTGCCAGCAGCCGGGGCAGCGGGAGTATCCCCCACAATGAGCAGTTCTTC.

The chain combines TRBV6-5 with TRBJ2-3; no clear D. The CDR3 is 15 amino acids. Germline loops: CDR1 MNHEY, CDR2 SVGAGI. V dropped 2 bases and J dropped 0 bases, with 9 bases sitting between them. The chain's CDR3 is CASSYETASTDTQYF. CDR3 coding DNA: TGTGCCAGCAGTTACGAAACAGCTAGCACAGATACGCAGTATTTT.

V and J are TRBV5-1 and TRBJ2-7, with D tentatively TRBD1 (5 bases). Germline V gives CDR1 SGHRS, CDR2 YFSETQ. The V end lost 0 bases, the J end lost 0 bases, and 13 bases lay between the germline ends. The length of the CDR3 is 16 residues. The CDR3 region is CASSLGSGASSYEQYF. DNA for the CDR3: TGCGCCAGCAGCTTGGGATCTGGGGCAAGCTCCTACGAGCAGTACTTC.

V gene TRBV7-8 combines with J gene TRBJ2-7; possible D gene TRBD1, 6 bases. CDR1 and CDR2 (germline): SGHVS, FQNEAQ. Trimming shortened V by 5 bases and J by 5 bases, and 13 bases separated the two germline ends. The length of the CDR3 is 13 residues. The CDR3 here is CASSTGTLNEQYF. CDR3 DNA sequence: TGTGCCAGCAGCACTGGGACACTGAACGAGCAGTACTTC.

The chain is built from TRBV4-3 and TRBJ2-1, with D unclear. The germline CDR1 and CDR2 sequences are LGHNA and YSLEER. This CDR3 is 15 amino acids long. V was pared by 1 base and J by 1 base, with 8 bases between. CDR3 residues: CASSQAGESYNEQFF. Here the CDR3 DNA reads TGCGCCAGCAGCCAAGCAGGAGAGTCCTACAATGAGCAGTTCTTC.